The 25 T cell receptor beta chains listed next were all sequenced from one sample in a study of control samples from healthy donors and cancer patients. Data came from immunoSEQ multiplex PCR; TCRdb stores just in-frame clones and leaves some out. The sample holds 150,000 or so clones; approximately 86% are singletons and the top ten take over 4%. Sequenced material: blood. The receptors stem from a woman in her 30s in good health.

J is TRBJ2-2 and V is TRBV5-8, with TRBD2 as a possible D gene (6 bases). The V end lost 7 bases, the J end lost 5 bases, and 21 bases lay between the germline ends. The CDR3 is made up of 16 amino acids. Looked up from germline, CDR1 is SGHTS and CDR2 is YDEGEE. The CDR3 loop reads CASGTGTSMWTGELFF. In DNA form, the CDR3 reads TGTGCCAGCGGCACCGGGACTTCAATGTGGACCGGGGAGCTGTTTTTT.

CDR3 nucleotide sequence: TGTGCCAGCAGCTTAGCCGCGACTTCCTACGAGCAGTACTTC. Translation: CASSLAATSYEQYF. V is TRBV7-2 and J is TRBJ2-7; D remains ambiguous. Trimming took off 0 bases at V and 1 base at J, with 7 bases between the two ends. Germline V lookup: CDR1 SGHTA, CDR2 FQGNSA. The CDR3 loop spans 14 amino acids.

The CDR3 sequence: CASSLGSHGASEAFF. The CDR3 DNA reads as TGCGCCAGCAGCTTGGGCTCCCACGGGGCTTCTGAAGCTTTCTTT. The V and J genes are TRBV5-1 and TRBJ1-1; possibly TRBD1 for D (5 bases). Trimming stripped 0 bases from V and 6 bases from J, with 15 bases between. CDR3 length equals 15 residues. Germline V CDR1 and CDR2: SGHRS, YFSETQ.

Here the CDR3 reads CASSLTGVDNSPLHF. As DNA, the CDR3 is TGTGCCAGCAGCTTGACGGGAGTTGACAATTCACCCCTCCACTTT. This chain joins TRBV5-4 and TRBJ1-6, with D unresolved. Germline lookup yields CDR1 SGHNT and CDR2 YYREEE (reference sequence). The CDR3 contains 15 residues. V was cut by 1 base and J by 7 bases, with 12 bases left in between.

The V and J genes are TRBV11-2 and TRBJ2-5, with 10 bases lining up with TRBD1. The CDR3 runs 15 residues. The germline gives CDR1 SGHAT, CDR2 FQNNGV. V trimming: 2 bases; J trimming: 5 bases; junction bases outside the gene matches: 5. The chain's CDR3 is CASSLIDRGPETQYF. CDR3 in DNA: TGTGCCAGCAGCTTAATCGACAGGGGGCCGGAGACCCAGTACTTC.

The chain couples TRBV18 to TRBJ2-6; a possible D gene is TRBD2 (6 bases). Trimming took off 2 bases at V and 1 base at J, with 12 bases between the two ends. Per germline, CDR1 KGHSH and CDR2 LQKENI. The CDR3 extends over 17 amino acids. This CDR3 is CASSPDPGTSGANVLTF. CDR3 in DNA: TGTGCCAGCTCACCAGACCCTGGGACTTCTGGGGCCAACGTCCTGACTTTC.

The chain combines TRBV5-5 with TRBJ2-7; 9 nucleotides align to TRBD1. Germline CDR1 SGHKS, CDR2 YYEKEE (reference sequence). The CDR3 totals 15 residues. V gave up 4 bases and J gave up 6 bases; unmatched junction bases: 11. As DNA, the CDR3 is TGTGCCAGCAGCCAGGACCGGGACAGGGTCTCCGAGCAGTACTTC. It yields the protein CASSQDRDRVSEQYF.

The chain has TRBV27 and TRBJ1-1; D is unresolved. V shed 6 bases and J shed 4 bases, with 12 bases lying between them. Germline V gene data show CDR1 as MNHEY and CDR2 as SMNVEV (reference sequence). The CDR3 sequence is 13 residues long. This CDR3 reads CASSSRWSTEAFF. In DNA form, the CDR3 reads TGTGCCAGCAGCTCCCGGTGGAGCACTGAAGCTTTCTTT.

This sequence joins TRBV3-1 (or the pseudogene TRBV3-2) and TRBJ2-4; D is uncertain. This CDR3 has 15 amino acids. The germline gives CDR1 LGHDT, CDR2 YNNKEL (reference sequence). Trimming pared 2 bases from V and 1 base from J, leaving 9 bases between. The CDR3 spells CASSQLGPAKNIQYF. CDR3 DNA sequence: TGTGCCAGCAGCCAACTGGGTCCGGCCAAAAACATTCAGTACTTC.

The count of this clone is one. CDR3 sequence (DNA): TGTGCCAGCAGCCAAGGGGTGAGTGGCTCCTACAATGAGCAGTTCTTC. Encoded protein: CASSQGVSGSYNEQFF. The chain combines TRBV3-1 (or the pseudogene TRBV3-2) with TRBJ2-1; no definite D call. The CDR3 runs 16 residues. V was trimmed by 1 base and J by 0 bases, leaving 10 bases between them. Germline values: CDR1 LGHDT, CDR2 YNNKEL (reference sequence).

The rearrangement joins TRBV27 to TRBJ2-1; 7 positions agree with TRBD1. Losses at the gene ends were 6 bases for V and 0 bases for J; bases not matched to a gene: 11. The CDR3 has 17 residues. Germline V gene sequence: CDR1 MNHEY, CDR2 SMNVEV (reference sequence). The chain's CDR3 is CASRRTQGDSSYNEQFF. As DNA, the CDR3 is TGTGCCAGCAGGCGTACCCAGGGGGATAGCTCCTACAATGAGCAGTTCTTC.

This chain uses TRBV13 with TRBJ1-1; TRBD1 matches at 7 bases. The CDR3 is 14 residues long. Germline-derived CDR1 and CDR2 are PRHDT and FYEKMQ (reference sequence). Trimming removed 0 bases from V and 6 bases from J; junction bases left unmatched: 4. As DNA, the CDR3 is TGTGCCAGCAGCTTAGGTGACAGGGTCTCTGAAGCTTTCTTT. Amino acid sequence: CASSLGDRVSEAFF.

The V call is TRBV24-1, the J call TRBJ1-6, with TRBD1 matching 7 bases. This CDR3 is built from 14 residues. The V gene end was trimmed by 4 bases and the J gene end by 6 bases; junction bases not matched to a gene: 2. In germline, CDR1 is KGHDR, CDR2 SFDVKD. CDR3 DNA: TGTGCCACCAGTGAAAGGGACAGTAATTCACCCCTCCACTTT. Amino acid sequence: CATSERDSNSPLHF.

J is TRBJ1-3 and V is TRBV5-1; a weak D match, TRBD1 (6 bases). Trimming pared 4 bases from V and 2 bases from J, leaving 10 bases between. The germline V gene has CDR1 SGHRS and CDR2 YFSETQ. The length of the CDR3 is 14 residues. CDR3 region: CASSHGTPGNTIYF. DNA of the CDR3: TGCGCCAGCAGCCACGGGACACCTGGAAACACCATATATTTT.

This clone came up a few times. V is TRBV5-4 and J is TRBJ2-1; 9 positions match TRBD2. CDR3 length equals 16 residues. V dropped 4 bases and J dropped 9; count of bases not matched to a gene: 14. CDR1 is SGHNT and CDR2 is YYREEE in the germline V gene (reference sequence). DNA for the CDR3: TGTGCCAGCAGCCGGGAAGGCTCTAGCGGGAAACTTGAGCAGTTCTTC. This gives the protein CASSREGSSGKLEQFF.

This chain links TRBV28 with TRBJ1-2; D call uncertain. CDR3 length equals 12 residues. CDR1 MDHEN and CDR2 SYDVKM come from the germline V gene. Trimming pared 8 bases from V and 2 bases from J, leaving 9 bases between. CDR3 bases: TGTGCCAGCGCCCGGGGAAACTATGGCTACACCTTC. It translates to CASARGNYGYTF.

V is TRBV5-1 and J is TRBJ1-1, with TRBD1 as a possible D gene (5 bases). The germline gives CDR1 SGHRS, CDR2 YFSETQ. V was trimmed by 1 base and J by 2 bases, leaving 9 bases between them. This CDR3 is 14 amino acids long. The CDR3 DNA reads TGCGCCAGCAGCTTGTCGCAGGGTAACACTGAAGCTTTCTTT. This sequence encodes CASSLSQGNTEAFF.

This chain connects TRBV7-8 to TRBJ2-7, with 9 bases that match TRBD2. Losses at the gene ends were 5 bases for V and 9 bases for J; bases not matched to a gene: 14. Germline V gene lookup returns CDR1 SGHVS and CDR2 FQNEAQ. The CDR3 is made up of 15 amino acids. CDR3 DNA sequence: TGTGCCAGCAGCCTAAAGACTAGCGGCGGGTTGGCGCAGTACTTC. Translation gives CASSLKTSGGLAQYF.

J is TRBJ1-5 and V is TRBV9, with D maybe TRBD1 (5 bases). Germline loops: CDR1 SGDLS, CDR2 YYNGEE. This CDR3 is 13 amino acids long. Trimming left V 2 bases short and J 5 bases short, with 8 bases between. CDR3 coding DNA: TGTGCCAGCAGCGTCGGGGCAGATCAGCCCCAGCATTTT. This codes for CASSVGADQPQHF.

This clone turned up a few times. The V gene is TRBV5-1, the J gene TRBJ2-3, with a weak D call TRBD2 (5 bases). The CDR3 covers 14 residues. V was trimmed by 0 bases and J by 2 bases, leaving 7 bases between them. Per the germline V gene, CDR1 is SGHRS and CDR2 is YFSETQ. CDR3 residues: CASSLVLATDTQYF. In DNA, the CDR3 is TGCGCCAGCAGCTTGGTTCTAGCCACAGATACGCAGTATTTT.

V usage is TRBV30 and J usage is TRBJ1-1, with unresolved D. Trimming took 1 base from V and 2 from J, leaving 8 bases between them. Germline CDR1 GTSNPN, CDR2 SVGIG (reference sequence). The CDR3 has 13 amino acids. As DNA, the CDR3 is TGTGCCTGGAGTGGTTCAACTAACACTGAAGCTTTCTTT. This sequence encodes CAWSGSTNTEAFF.

This sequence joins TRBV19 and TRBJ2-1; 8 positions agree with TRBD2. The CDR3 is 18 amino acids. Germline V gene data show CDR1 as LNHDA and CDR2 as SQIVND (reference sequence). The junction had 15 bases not matched to a gene; V was cut back by 8 bases and J by 0 bases. The CDR3 sequence: CASATSPREVNSYNEQFF. The CDR3 DNA follows: TGTGCCAGTGCCACCTCTCCGCGGGAGGTCAACTCCTACAATGAGCAGTTCTTC.

The chain links TRBV7-9 to TRBJ2-3, with 9 bases fitting TRBD2. Germline-derived CDR1 and CDR2 are SEHNR and FQNEAQ (reference sequence). Unmatched junction bases numbered 13, after V lost 6 bases and J lost 0 bases. This CDR3 region has 18 residues. In nucleotides, the CDR3 is TGTGCCAGCAGTCGTGGGGCTAGCGGGGCGGGGAGCACAGATACGCAGTATTTT. It encodes CASSRGASGAGSTDTQYF.

The chain joins TRBV4-2 to TRBJ2-1, with 8 bases lining up with TRBD2. In germline, CDR1 is LGHNA, CDR2 YNFKEQ. This CDR3 has 16 residues. V was clipped by 0 bases and J by 7 bases; unmatched bases: 8. This CDR3 reads CASSQDGSGEFNEQFF. As DNA, the CDR3 is TGTGCCAGCAGCCAAGATGGTAGCGGGGAATTTAATGAGCAGTTCTTC.

V usage is TRBV6-5 and J usage is TRBJ1-1; 11 positions agree with TRBD1. V was pared by 6 bases and J by 8 bases, with 8 bases of the junction left unmatched. Per the germline V gene, CDR1 is MNHEY and CDR2 is SVGAGI. The CDR3 is 14 residues long. CDR3 DNA sequence: TGTGCCAGCAGGGGAGGACAGGGGGCCTTAGAAGCTTTCTTT. Protein product: CASRGGQGALEAFF.